Each of the 6 T cell receptor beta chains below was sequenced from the same sample in a study of T cell repertoires in cytomegalovirus infection (dated by TCRdb to between 2019 and 2020). TCRdb shows the sequencer as Illumina HiSeq 1500. Using fastp at Q25 and MiXCR, TCRdb reprocessed the public reads and kept productive beta chains. Merged by CDR3 protein, the rows form single entries marked with the most common genes and DNA. The sample contains 650,000 to 850,000 distinct CDR3 sequences, 25% to 30% of them found a single time. The ten largest make up around 13% of the sample. The antigens of these receptors remain unknown. What the treatment or condition label conveys for this sample: in vitro stimulation with specific CMV peptide epitopes to enrich CMV-specific T cells. The sample here was cultured CD8+ T cells from PBMCs, taken from culture after CMV antigen stimulation. The receptor set was obtained from a human donor in good health (CMV status not recorded). Some clones in this sample may be carry-over from other donors' samples.

Only a few counts were recorded for this clonotype. The V call is TRBV27, the J call TRBJ1-2, with no clear D. CDR1 and CDR2 from the germline V gene are MNHEY and SMNVEV (reference sequence). This CDR3 region has 14 residues. V lost 0 bases to trimming and J lost 4 bases, with 9 bases between them. The CDR3 protein is CASSLSNGPYGYTF. As DNA, the CDR3 is TGTGCCAGCAGTTTATCGAATGGGCCCTATGGCTACACCTTC.

This chain connects TRBV5-4 to TRBJ2-3; tentative D call: TRBD2 (5 bases). The CDR3 is 17 amino acids. Trimming cost V 0 bases and J 4 bases, with 18 bases left between them. Germline CDR1 is SGHNT and CDR2 is YYREEE (reference sequence). CDR3 nucleotides: TGTGCCAGCAGCTTGGAGAGGGAGACGAGTCGGGCAGATACGCAGTATTTT. Protein: CASSLERETSRADTQYF. Combining the CDR3 with reference TRBV5-4 and TRBJ2-3 gives the whole variable domain ETGVTQSPTHLIKTRGQQVTLRCSSQSGHNTVSWYQQALGQGPQFIFQYYREEENGRGNFPPRFSGLQFPNYSSELNVNALELDDSALYLCASSLERETSRADTQYFGPGTRLTVL.

CDR3 residues: CASSPGLEANEQFF. The CDR3, as DNA: TGTGCCAGCAGTCCGGGACTAGAGGCCAATGAGCAGTTCTTC. The chain uses TRBV6-6 and TRBJ2-1; 8 bases agree with TRBD2. This CDR3 has 14 amino acids. Unmatched junction bases numbered 6, after V lost 5 bases and J lost 6 bases. Germline V gene sequence: CDR1 MNHNY, CDR2 SVGAGI (reference sequence).

Points on this clonotype: One base away lies a much larger clone, so this may be a sequencing read error. This chain connects TRBV7-3 to TRBJ1-6; TRBD1 is a possible D gene (6 bases). The CDR3 extends over 17 amino acids. V was cut by 5 bases and J by 3 bases, with 17 bases left in between. Germline CDR1 is SGHTA and CDR2 is FQGTGA. In DNA form, the CDR3 reads TGTGCCAGCAGCATAGAGTCGGGACAAGACTATAATTCACCCCTCCACTTT. This encodes CASSIESGQDYNSPLHF.

J is TRBJ2-7 and V is TRBV6-1; D is unclear. Trimming pared 6 bases from V and 3 bases from J, leaving 12 bases between. Per germline, CDR1 MNHNS and CDR2 SASEGT. This CDR3 is built from 13 residues. CDR3 coding DNA: TGTGCCAGCAGCAAAGGGATTATCTACGAGCAGTACGTC. Its protein product is CASSKGIIYEQYV.

This CDR3 is CASIASGGENTGELFF. The CDR3 DNA sequence: TGTGCCAGCATTGCTAGCGGGGGAGAAAACACCGGGGAGCTGTTTTTT. This chain joins TRBV6-5 and TRBJ2-2; TRBD2 matches 10 bases. This CDR3 region has 16 residues. Germline V gene sequence: CDR1 MNHEY, CDR2 SVGAGI. Trimming cost V 7 bases and J 2 bases; bases outside gene matches: 7.